This T cell receptor beta chain was found in a study of blood T cell repertoires in COVID-19. As for the study in general: The study drew acute and convalescent COVID-19 samples from the United States, Italy and Spain.

The authors' processing: The assay estimated nucleated cells by amplifying reference gene primers. The method was immunoSEQ multiplex PCR; TCRdb's version includes in-frame clones alone and lacks a portion of them. V and J calls and clone size are given by that table; D and trimming were obtained from the DNA. The sample has tens of thousands of clones, approximately 90% seen once; the top ten hold under 6.5%. V dropped 3 bases and J dropped 2; count of bases not matched to a gene: 9. Germline V gene sequence: CDR1 SGHNT, CDR2 YYREEE (reference sequence). The CDR3 loop spans 17 amino acids. Sequenced: peripheral blood. This chain connects TRBV5-4 to TRBJ2-2; 8 bases match TRBD2. The sequence was collected from a man between 65 and 85 years old with acute or convalescent COVID-19. The CDR3 is CASSSGGGAFNTGELFF. CDR3 sequence (DNA): TGTGCCAGCAGCTCGGGAGGGGGGGCCTTCAACACCGGGGAGCTGTTTTTT.